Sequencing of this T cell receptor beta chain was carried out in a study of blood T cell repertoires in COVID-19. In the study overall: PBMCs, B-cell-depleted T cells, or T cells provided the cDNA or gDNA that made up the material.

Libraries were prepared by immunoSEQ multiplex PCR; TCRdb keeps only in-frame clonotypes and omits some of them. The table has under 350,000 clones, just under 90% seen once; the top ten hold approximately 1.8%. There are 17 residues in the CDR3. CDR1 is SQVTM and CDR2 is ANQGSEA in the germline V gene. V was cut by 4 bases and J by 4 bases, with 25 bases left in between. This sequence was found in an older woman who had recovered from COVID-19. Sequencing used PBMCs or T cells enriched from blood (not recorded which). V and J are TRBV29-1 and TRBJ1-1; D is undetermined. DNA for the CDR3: TGCAGCGTTGTAAGGCTTAGGCAGCCAGCTCGGGGCACTGAAGCTTTCTTT. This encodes CSVVRLRQPARGTEAFF. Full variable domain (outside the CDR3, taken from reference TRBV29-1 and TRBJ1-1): SAVISQKPSRDICQRGTSLTIQCQVDSQVTMMFWYRQQPGQSLTLIATANQGSEATYESGFVIDKFPISRPNLTFSTLTVSNMSPEDSSIYLCSVVRLRQPARGTEAFFGQGTRLTVV.